The present entry profiles one TCR beta chain with its context. This entry is derived from a study of blood T cell repertoires in COVID-19. Study context: COVID-19 samples, acute and convalescent, were from the United States, Italy and Spain. PBMCs, B-cell-depleted T cells, or T cells were the source of the cDNA or gDNA that made up the material.

Source study methods: Reference gene primer amplification yielded estimated nucleated cell counts. Profiling relied on immunoSEQ multiplex PCR, and the TCRdb table lists in-frame clones only, not all of them. V and J calls and clone size are copied from that table; D and trimming were computed from the DNA. The repertoire holds nearly 200,000 clones, 70% to 85% seen once, with 6.5% to 8.5% in the top ten. The V end was cut by 2 bases, the J end by 2 bases, with 6 bases between. The CDR3 is 13 residues long. Germline CDR1 KGHSH, CDR2 LQKENI. The sequencing input was peripheral blood. The TCR sequence derives from a human donor with acute or convalescent COVID-19. The donor label of this sample is uncertain. This rearrangement joins TRBV18 to TRBJ1-2, with D perhaps matching TRBD1 (5 bases). The DNA for the CDR3 is TGTGCCAGCTCACCAGACAGAAACTATGGCTACACCTTC. Translating gives CASSPDRNYGYTF.